These 27 T cell receptor beta chains share one sample of origin, sequenced in a study of blood T cell repertoires in COVID-19. Produced via immunoSEQ multiplex PCR; TCRdb's table is partial and in-frame only. The repertoire holds some 340,000 clones, 80% to 90% seen once, with roughly 5.2% in the top ten. The material sequenced was PBMCs or T cells enriched from blood (not recorded which). The source of these receptors is a woman aged 30 to 39 who had recovered from COVID-19.

The V gene is TRBV10-2, the J gene TRBJ2-5; weak D call: TRBD1 (6 bases). Trimming removed 6 bases at V and 4 bases at J, with 15 bases between. Germline CDR1 reads WSHSY; CDR2 reads SAAADI. CDR3 size: 14 residues. The CDR3 is CASRPQGRSETQYF. CDR3 bases: TGCGCCAGCAGACCCCAGGGGCGCTCAGAGACCCAGTACTTC.

The chain employs TRBV9 and TRBJ2-2; tentative D call: TRBD2 (5 bases). The CDR3 is made up of 15 amino acids. In germline, CDR1 is SGDLS, CDR2 YYNGEE. V was clipped by 1 base and J by 1 base, with 8 bases between them. CDR3 protein: CASSVSRVNTGELFF. In nucleotides, the CDR3 is TGTGCCAGCAGCGTATCGCGGGTGAACACCGGGGAGCTGTTTTTT.

This clone has only one observation. The chain combines TRBV6-5 with TRBJ1-2; 7 bases are shared with TRBD1. J lost 0 bases, V lost 7 bases, and 8 bases had no gene match. The CDR3 runs 15 residues. Germline assignment: CDR1 MNHEY and CDR2 SVGAGI. CDR3 nucleotides: TGTGCCAGCAACCCCGGGACAGACTCTAACTATGGCTACACCTTC. Amino acids: CASNPGTDSNYGYTF.

The genes are TRBV7-9 and TRBJ2-7; D is possibly TRBD1 (6 bases). From germline, CDR1 is SEHNR and CDR2 FQNEAQ (reference sequence). V lost 3 bases to trimming and J lost 5 bases, with 17 bases between them. This CDR3 contains 15 residues. For the CDR3, the DNA is TGTGCCAGCAGCTTTTCAGGGGTCCCGGGGAACGAGCAGTACTTC. This translates into CASSFSGVPGNEQYF.

V gene TRBV5-1 combines with J gene TRBJ1-4; D possibly corresponds to TRBD1 (6 bases). The ends were cut back, 4 bases at V and 6 bases at J, with 16 bases in the middle. The CDR3 extends over 15 amino acids. The V gene's germline CDR1 is SGHRS and CDR2 YFSETQ. CDR3 DNA: TGCGCCAGCAGCCCCCTGGGGGGGCCCGATGAAAAACTGTTTTTT. As protein: CASSPLGGPDEKLFF.

The rearrangement links TRBV7-3 to TRBJ1-2; 7 nucleotides match TRBD1. The V and J ends lost 2 bases and 3 bases, in that order; junction bases with no gene match: 3. Germline loops: CDR1 SGHTA, CDR2 FQGTGA. This CDR3 has 14 amino acids. CDR3 in amino acids: CASSLGQGDYGYTF. In DNA form, the CDR3 reads TGTGCCAGCAGCTTAGGGCAGGGGGACTATGGCTACACCTTC.

The chain uses TRBV19 and TRBJ1-5, with D maybe TRBD1 (6 bases). Germline CDR1 LNHDA, CDR2 SQIVND (reference sequence). V lost 3 bases to trimming and J lost 0 bases, with 9 bases between them. CDR3 length equals 15 residues. CDR3 sequence (DNA): TGTGCCAGTAGTATTGGGACATATAGCAATCAGCCCCAGCATTTT. Translating it yields CASSIGTYSNQPQHF.

The rearrangement links TRBV24-1 to TRBJ2-3; TRBD2 might be the D (6 bases). Trimming removed 3 bases from V and 0 bases from J, with 9 bases in between. Germline V gene data show CDR1 as KGHDR and CDR2 as SFDVKD. The CDR3 contains 15 residues. CDR3 bases: TGTGCCACCAGTGATCGGGGGTCTAGCACAGATACGCAGTATTTT. Translation gives CATSDRGSSTDTQYF.

CDR3 sequence: CASSQEWTGSYEQYF. CDR3 in DNA: TGCGCCAGCAGCCAAGAGTGGACAGGGTCGTACGAGCAGTACTTC. The V call is TRBV4-3, the J call TRBJ2-7, with TRBD1 matching over 8 bases. V gave up 0 bases and J gave up 4 bases; unmatched junction bases: 5. Germline V gives CDR1 LGHNA, CDR2 YSLEER. CDR3 size: 15 residues.

As to this clone: Other DNA sequences in this specimen translate into the identical CDR3. The chain joins TRBV3-1 (or the pseudogene TRBV3-2) to TRBJ2-7; 8 bases are shared with TRBD1. Germline V lookup: CDR1 LGHDT, CDR2 YNNKEL (reference sequence). The V segment lost 4 bases and the J segment 3 bases; nucleotides outside the gene matches: 2. The CDR3 has 13 residues. The CDR3 nucleotides are TGTGCCAGCAGCCTTGGACAGGGCTACGAGCAGTACTTC. The encoded protein is CASSLGQGYEQYF.

This chain links TRBV28 with TRBJ2-3, with D possibly being TRBD1 (6 bases). The CDR3 sequence is 16 residues long. V lost 5 bases, J lost 3 bases, and 18 bases lay in between. Germline CDR1 reads MDHEN; CDR2 reads SYDVKM. CDR3 nucleotides: TGTGCCAGCAGTCCCACAGGGATCCATAGGACAGATACGCAGTATTTT. It translates to CASSPTGIHRTDTQYF. Combining the CDR3 with reference TRBV28 and TRBJ2-3 gives the whole variable domain DVKVTQSSRYLVKRTGEKVFLECVQDMDHENMFWYRQDPGLGLRLIYFSYDVKMKEKGDIPEGYSVSREKKERFSLILESASTNQTSMYLCASSPTGIHRTDTQYFGPGTRLTVL.

This clone was picked up one time. The chain links TRBV7-2 to TRBJ2-2; TRBD2 matches 9 bases. The junction had 17 bases not matched to a gene; V was cut back by 4 bases and J by 5 bases. The CDR3 runs to 19 residues. Germline CDR1 reads SGHTA; CDR2 reads FQGNSA. The CDR3 DNA is TGTGCCAGCAGCTACCCTTCTTATAGCGGGGGTTTTGAAACCGGGGAGCTGTTTTTT. This translates into CASSYPSYSGGFETGELFF.

V is TRBV6-1 and J is TRBJ1-2; D gene ambiguous. Germline V gene sequence: CDR1 MNHNS, CDR2 SASEGT. This CDR3 has 13 amino acids. The V gene lost 2 bases and the J gene lost 8 bases, with 12 bases spanning the gap. For the CDR3, the DNA is TGTGCCAGCAGTGAACAGGCATGGCGCGGCTACACCTTC. Its translation is CASSEQAWRGYTF.

The chain links TRBV19 to TRBJ2-1; a weak D match, TRBD1 (6 bases). The CDR3 is 15 amino acids. Germline V gene sequence: CDR1 LNHDA, CDR2 SQIVND (reference sequence). V lost 1 base to trimming and J lost 7 bases, with 14 bases between them. Written as DNA, the CDR3 is TGTGCCAGTAGTATAGCAGGGGAATCTTGGAATGAGCAGTTCTTC. This encodes CASSIAGESWNEQFF.

This rearrangement joins TRBV12-2 to TRBJ1-1. TRBV12-2 corresponds to a pseudogene. There are 15 residues in the CDR3. The CDR3 reads CASRSGPQRNTEAFF. The CDR3 bases are TGTGCAAGTCGCTCGGGTCCTCAGCGGAACACTGAAGCTTTCTTT.

This clone came up a few times. The chain combines TRBV7-2 with TRBJ2-7, with D possibly being TRBD1 (5 bases). The germline V gene encodes CDR1 SGHTA and CDR2 FQGNSA. CDR3 size: 12 residues. V was trimmed by 2 bases and J by 5 bases, leaving 7 bases between them. The CDR3 DNA is TGTGCCAGCAGCTTACAGGGAAACGAGCAGTACTTC. It is translated as CASSLQGNEQYF.

The chain combines TRBV5-4 with TRBJ2-2; 8 positions agree with TRBD2. The germline gives CDR1 SGHNT, CDR2 YYREEE (reference sequence). The ends lost 5 bases at V and 0 bases at J; junction bases unmatched: 6. This CDR3 is built from 16 residues. CDR3 coding DNA: TGTGCCAGCAGTTACCAGCGGGGGTCGAACACCGGGGAGCTGTTTTTT. This gives the protein CASSYQRGSNTGELFF.

The chain couples TRBV7-8 to TRBJ2-5, with TRBD2 matching over 8 bases. J gave up 1 base and V 6 bases, and 10 bases lay outside the gene matches. The CDR3 totals 16 residues. Germline CDR1 SGHVS, CDR2 FQNEAQ. The CDR3 spells CASSPRLATTQETQYF. For the CDR3, the DNA is TGTGCCAGCAGTCCTCGACTAGCGACAACCCAAGAGACCCAGTACTTC.

The chain combines TRBV21-1 with TRBJ2-1; the table names TRBD1, a call not compared with the DNA. TRBV21-1 is a pseudogene. This CDR3 has 15 amino acids. CDR3 amino acids: CASSKGRAVYNEQFF. The CDR3 DNA reads as TGTGCCAGCAGCAAAGGCAGGGCAGTATACAATGAGCAGTTCTTC.

This rearrangement joins TRBV4-2 to TRBJ1-2; TRBD1 aligns across 7 bases. The CDR3 is made up of 14 amino acids. V lost 4 bases and J lost 2; bases outside the gene matches: 4. The germline gives CDR1 LGHNA, CDR2 YNFKEQ. Here the CDR3 DNA reads TGTGCCAGCAGCCTCACGGGACAGAACTATGGCTACACCTTC. This gives the protein CASSLTGQNYGYTF.

This chain joins TRBV9 and TRBJ2-1; 8 bases are shared with TRBD1. The CDR3 extends over 16 amino acids. J gave up 2 bases and V 3 bases, and 7 bases lay outside the gene matches. Germline-derived CDR1 and CDR2 are SGDLS and YYNGEE. The CDR3 DNA follows: TGTGCCAGCAGCGGATCGTCAGGGGGCGCCTACAATGAGCAGTTCTTC. It encodes CASSGSSGGAYNEQFF.

This chain connects TRBV18 to TRBJ1-2; D might be TRBD1 (6 bases). V lost 6 bases to trimming and J lost 5 bases, with 16 bases between them. Germline V CDR1 and CDR2: KGHSH, LQKENI. The CDR3 extends over 14 amino acids. The CDR3 DNA is TGTGCCAGCTCCCCGGTGGACAGCCTGTATGGCTACACCTTC. Encoded protein: CASSPVDSLYGYTF.

V and J are TRBV6-5 and TRBJ1-3; TRBD1 might be the D (6 bases). This CDR3 contains 12 residues. Per germline, CDR1 MNHEY and CDR2 SVGAGI. Trimming removed 4 bases from V and 9 bases from J, with 10 bases in between. The CDR3 nucleotides are TGTGCCAGCAGTTCACAGGGTCGCACCATATATTTT. Residues: CASSSQGRTIYF.

V usage is TRBV29-1 and J usage is TRBJ1-1, with 7 bases aligning to TRBD1. Germline V gene lookup returns CDR1 SQVTM and CDR2 ANQGSEA. V was clipped by 0 bases and J by 2 bases; unmatched bases: 3. The CDR3 covers 14 residues. CDR3 sequence reads: CSVEEAGGNTEAFF. DNA of the CDR3: TGCAGCGTTGAAGAGGCAGGGGGAAACACTGAAGCTTTCTTT.

The genes are TRBV6-5 and TRBJ1-5; D unclear. V was shortened by 8 bases and J by 4 bases, with 12 bases between the two germline ends. The CDR3 sequence is 13 residues long. Germline CDR1 is MNHEY and CDR2 is SVGAGI. In DNA form, the CDR3 reads TGTGCCAGCCTTAACAGCAGAAATCAGCCCCAGCATTTT. This translates into CASLNSRNQPQHF.

The CDR3 nucleotides are TGTGCCAGCAGCTTGGCCGGAGGCTACCGAGAGACCCAGTACTTC. Protein product: CASSLAGGYRETQYF. The rearrangement uses TRBV5-4 and TRBJ2-5; tentative D call: TRBD2 (5 bases). The CDR3 has 15 amino acids. Trimming pared 0 bases from V and 4 bases from J, leaving 13 bases between. The germline V gene has CDR1 SGHNT and CDR2 YYREEE (reference sequence).

The rearrangement links TRBV15 to TRBJ2-1, with 9 positions matching TRBD2. With V trimmed by 0 bases and J by 3 bases, 12 bases remained unmatched. There are 19 residues in the CDR3. The germline gives CDR1 LNHNV, CDR2 YYDKDF (reference sequence). CDR3 loop: CATSRDLPLAGLFYNEQFF. The CDR3, as DNA: TGTGCCACCAGCAGAGATTTGCCCCTAGCGGGGCTTTTCTACAATGAGCAGTTCTTC. The whole variable domain, remainder taken from reference TRBV15 and TRBJ2-1, is DAMVIQNPRYQVTQFGKPVTLSCSQTLNHNVMYWYQQKSSQAPKLLFHYYDKDFNNEADTPDNFQSRRPNTSFCFLDIRSPGLGDTAMYLCATSRDLPLAGLFYNEQFFGPGTRLTVL.